Detailed here is one TCR beta chain. Its target is not known. This entry comes from a study of shared clonotypes between healthy human individuals. Study context: The study drew on a couple of women and a few men aged 18 to 49 as donors. Study-wide findings and caveats: Sharing across four donors was highest in naive CD4 (approximately 5%) and lowest in memory CD8 (roughly 0.4%). Shared clonotypes across all four donors exceeded non-shared ones in generation probability.

V shed 4 bases, J shed 4 bases, and the junction held 16 bases outside the gene matches. In germline, CDR1 is SGHRS, CDR2 YFSETQ. This CDR3 is built from 17 residues. The assay was run at deep level. Some clones are missing from TCRdb's copy, which holds only in-frame ones; the method was immunoSEQ multiplex PCR. Of roughly 2 million clones listed, just under 95% were seen once; the top ten hold about 1.1%. As defined, naive CD8 cells were CD45RO-negative and positively selected for CCR7, with terminally differentiated effector memory CD45RA+ cells excluded. V and J are TRBV5-1 and TRBJ2-7; 8 bases line up with TRBD1. The TCR comes from a man aged 18-30 years in good health. Sequencing was performed on naive CD8+ T cells sorted from blood. CDR3 in amino acids: CASSPSAPGQAIYEQYF. DNA for the CDR3: TGCGCCAGCAGCCCTTCAGCGCCGGGACAGGCTATTTACGAGCAGTACTTC.